This T cell receptor beta chain was profiled in a study of shared clonotypes between healthy human individuals. Across the study: The study used three CD4 naive, three CD4 memory, two CD8 naive and one CD8 memory plate per donor. Study-level results: Richness estimates generally favored naive over memory subsets. The small donor group covered limited genetic and exposure diversity.

At deep level, the assay was performed. The method was immunoSEQ multiplex PCR; TCRdb's version includes in-frame clones alone and lacks a portion of them. The sample records around 550,000 clones, around 96% being singletons. It was CD45RO-negative cells, positively selected for CCR7, that made up naive CD8 cells, with terminally differentiated effector memory CD45RA+ cells excluded. In the case of this clone: Its antigen is still unknown.

This TCR derives from a woman aged 30 to 39 in good health. The sample taken for sequencing was naive CD8+ T cells sorted from blood.

In nucleotides, the CDR3 is TGCGCCAGCAGCGCCTTTTATAGCAATCAGCCCCAGCATTTT. Protein: CASSAFYSNQPQHF. V and J are TRBV4-1 and TRBJ1-5, with D unclear. Germline V lookup: CDR1 MGHRA, CDR2 YSYEKL. Trimming shortened V by 5 bases and J by 0 bases, and 8 bases separated the two germline ends. The CDR3 has 14 amino acids.